This record covers a single TCR beta chain. Using immunoSEQ multiplex PCR, the repertoire was profiled, and TCRdb retains in-frame clones only, with some absent. The sample carries about 130,000 clones, 90% to 95% recorded once. The CDR3 runs 17 residues. Germline V gene lookup returns CDR1 SGDLS and CDR2 YYNGEE. With V trimmed by 1 base and J by 7 bases, 11 bases remained unmatched. These data come from a study of control samples from healthy donors and cancer patients. This clonotype originated in a man aged 55 to 69 with colorectal cancer. V usage is TRBV9 and J usage is TRBJ1-6; 7 nucleotides align to TRBD1. Sequenced material: PBMCs. CDR3 bases: TGTGCCAGCAGCGTATACAGGGGAGGTTCGAGGAATTCACCCCTCCACTTT. This encodes CASSVYRGGSRNSPLHF.